This T cell receptor beta chain originates from a study of T-cell memory formation after mild COVID-19. This clonotype was counted only a few times. From the 5' RACE reads, TCRdb called clonotypes with MiXCR, one entry per CDR3 protein. The repertoire holds roughly 170,000 distinct CDR3 sequences, less than 20% seen once, with approximately 4% in the top ten. The CDR3 is made up of 18 amino acids. Sequencing was performed on PBMCs or a T cell subset sorted from them (not recorded which). This sequence originates from a man aged 18 to 30 who had mild COVID-19 (a few samples of this study predate the infection). Cell type and time point are not known. The rearrangement links TRBV21-1 to TRBJ2-6; the table gives TRBD1 as D, unverified against the DNA. TRBV21-1 is noted as a pseudogene. The CDR3 protein is CASSKRGAESSGANVLTF. CDR3 nucleotides: TGTGCCAGCAGCAAGCGGGGGGCCGAGTCCTCTGGGGCCAACGTCCTGACTTTC.